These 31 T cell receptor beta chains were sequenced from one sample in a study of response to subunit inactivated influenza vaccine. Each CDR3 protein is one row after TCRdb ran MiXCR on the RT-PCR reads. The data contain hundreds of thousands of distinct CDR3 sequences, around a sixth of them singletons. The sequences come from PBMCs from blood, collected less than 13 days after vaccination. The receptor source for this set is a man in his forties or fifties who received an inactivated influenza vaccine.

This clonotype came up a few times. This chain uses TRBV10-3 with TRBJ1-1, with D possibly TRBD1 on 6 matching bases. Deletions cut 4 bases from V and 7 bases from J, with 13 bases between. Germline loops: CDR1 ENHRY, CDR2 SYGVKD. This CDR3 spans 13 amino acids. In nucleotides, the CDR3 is TGTGCCATCAGTGGCCCGGGGGCGGTTGAAGCTTTCTTT. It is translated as CAISGPGAVEAFF.

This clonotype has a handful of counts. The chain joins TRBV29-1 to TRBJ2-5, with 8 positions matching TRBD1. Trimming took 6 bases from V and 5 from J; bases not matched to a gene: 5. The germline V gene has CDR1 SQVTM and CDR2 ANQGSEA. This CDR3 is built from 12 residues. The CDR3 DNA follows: TGCAGCGTCACGACAGGGGTGGAGACCCAGTACTTC. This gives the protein CSVTTGVETQYF.

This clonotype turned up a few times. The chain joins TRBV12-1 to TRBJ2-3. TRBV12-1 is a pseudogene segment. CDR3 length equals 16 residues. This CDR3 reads CASSFDFCPYTDTQYF. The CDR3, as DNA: TGTGCCAGCAGCTTTGACTTCTGTCCGTACACAGATACGCAGTATTTT.

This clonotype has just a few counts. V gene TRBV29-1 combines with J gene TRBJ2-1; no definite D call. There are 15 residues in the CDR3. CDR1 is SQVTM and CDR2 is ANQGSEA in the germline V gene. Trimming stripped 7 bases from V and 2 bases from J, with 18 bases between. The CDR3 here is CSAPAVLGTYNEQFF. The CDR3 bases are TGCAGCGCCCCCGCGGTTTTAGGAACCTACAATGAGCAGTTCTTC.

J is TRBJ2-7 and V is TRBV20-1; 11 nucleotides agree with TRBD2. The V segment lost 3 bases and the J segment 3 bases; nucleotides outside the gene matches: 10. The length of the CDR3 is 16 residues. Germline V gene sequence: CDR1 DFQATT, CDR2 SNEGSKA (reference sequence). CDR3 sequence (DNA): TGCAGTGCTAGGGGACTAGCGGACACCTCCCTCTACGAGCAGTACTTC. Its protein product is CSARGLADTSLYEQYF.

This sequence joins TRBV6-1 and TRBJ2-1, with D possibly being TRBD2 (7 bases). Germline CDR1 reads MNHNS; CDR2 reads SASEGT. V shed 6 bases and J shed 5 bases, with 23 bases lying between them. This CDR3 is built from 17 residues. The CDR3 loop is CASSPGWGGGRNNEQFF. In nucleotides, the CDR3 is TGTGCCAGCAGCCCCGGGTGGGGGGGCGGCAGGAACAATGAGCAGTTCTTC.

CDR3 sequence: CASSLSAGGRTEAFF. The CDR3, as DNA: TGTGCCAGCAGTCTGTCGGCCGGGGGGCGCACTGAAGCTTTCTTT. This rearrangement joins TRBV27 to TRBJ1-1, with D possibly TRBD1 on 6 matching bases. The V and J ends lost 5 bases and 4 bases respectively, with 17 bases between them. CDR1 and CDR2 (germline): MNHEY, SMNVEV (reference sequence). The CDR3 spans 15 residues.

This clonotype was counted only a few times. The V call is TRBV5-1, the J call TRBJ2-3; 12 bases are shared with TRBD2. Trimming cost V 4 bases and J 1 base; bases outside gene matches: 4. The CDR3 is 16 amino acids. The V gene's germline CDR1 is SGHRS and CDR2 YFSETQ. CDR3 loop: CASSRTSGGRTDTQYF. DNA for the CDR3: TGCGCCAGCAGCCGCACTAGCGGGGGGCGCACAGATACGCAGTATTTT.

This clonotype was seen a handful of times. CDR3 loop: CAISDLGRVGYEQYF. In DNA, the CDR3 is TGTGCCATCAGTGACCTCGGGAGGGTAGGATACGAGCAGTACTTC. The gene calls are TRBV10-3 and TRBJ2-7, with TRBD2 matching 8 bases. The length of the CDR3 is 15 residues. Unmatched junction bases numbered 8, after V lost 3 bases and J lost 4 bases. The germline V gene encodes CDR1 ENHRY and CDR2 SYGVKD.

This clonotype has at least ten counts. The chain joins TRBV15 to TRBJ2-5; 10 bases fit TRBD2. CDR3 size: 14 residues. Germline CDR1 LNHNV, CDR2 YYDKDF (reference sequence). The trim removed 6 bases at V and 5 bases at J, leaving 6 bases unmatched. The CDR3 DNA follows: TGTGCCACCAGTGACGCTAGCGGGAGTGAGACCCAGTACTTC. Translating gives CATSDASGSETQYF.

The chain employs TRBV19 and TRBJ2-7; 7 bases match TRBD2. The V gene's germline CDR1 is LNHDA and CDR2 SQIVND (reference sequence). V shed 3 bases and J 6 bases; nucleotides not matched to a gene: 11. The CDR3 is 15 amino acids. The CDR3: CASSMWREREGEQYF. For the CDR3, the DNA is TGTGCCAGTAGTATGTGGAGGGAGCGGGAAGGCGAGCAGTACTTC. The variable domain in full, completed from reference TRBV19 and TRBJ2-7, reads DGGITQSPKYLFRKEGQNVTLSCEQNLNHDAMYWYRQDPGQGLRLIYYSQIVNDFQKGDIAEGYSVSREKKESFPLTVTSAQKNPTAFYLCASSMWREREGEQYFGPGTRLTVT.

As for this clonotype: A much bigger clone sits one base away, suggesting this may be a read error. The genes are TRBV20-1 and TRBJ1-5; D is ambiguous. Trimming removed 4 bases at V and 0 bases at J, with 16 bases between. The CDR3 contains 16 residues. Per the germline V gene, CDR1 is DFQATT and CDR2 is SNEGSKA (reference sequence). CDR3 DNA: TGCAGTGCTATAAAAAAAGAGAGGTTTAGCAATCAGCCCCAGCATTTT. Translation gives CSAIKKERFSNQPQHF.

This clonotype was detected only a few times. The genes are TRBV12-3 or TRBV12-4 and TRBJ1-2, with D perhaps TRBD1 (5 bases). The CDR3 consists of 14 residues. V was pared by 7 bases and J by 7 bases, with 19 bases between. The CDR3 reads CASTTWRGGGGYTF. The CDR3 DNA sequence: TGTGCCAGCACCACGTGGAGGGGCGGGGGTGGCTACACCTTC.

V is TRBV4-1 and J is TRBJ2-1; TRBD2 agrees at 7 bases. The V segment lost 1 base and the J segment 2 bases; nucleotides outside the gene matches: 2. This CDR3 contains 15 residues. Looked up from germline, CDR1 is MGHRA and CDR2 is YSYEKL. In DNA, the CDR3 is TGCGCCAGCAGCCAAGGGGAGGGACCCTACAATGAGCAGTTCTTC. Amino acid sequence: CASSQGEGPYNEQFF.

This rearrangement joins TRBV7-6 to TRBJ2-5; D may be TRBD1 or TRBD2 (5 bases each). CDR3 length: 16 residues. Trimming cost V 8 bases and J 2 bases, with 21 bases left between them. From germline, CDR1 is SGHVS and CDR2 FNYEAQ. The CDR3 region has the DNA TGTGCCAGCGGCAATACAATGGGACCGGTACAAGAGACCCAGTACTTC. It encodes CASGNTMGPVQETQYF.

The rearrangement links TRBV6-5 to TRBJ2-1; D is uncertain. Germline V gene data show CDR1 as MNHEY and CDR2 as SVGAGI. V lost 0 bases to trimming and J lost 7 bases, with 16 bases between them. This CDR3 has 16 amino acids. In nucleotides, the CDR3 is TGTGCCAGCAGTTACTCGCTGGACCTCCGCAGAAATGAGCAGTTCTTC. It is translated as CASSYSLDLRRNEQFF.

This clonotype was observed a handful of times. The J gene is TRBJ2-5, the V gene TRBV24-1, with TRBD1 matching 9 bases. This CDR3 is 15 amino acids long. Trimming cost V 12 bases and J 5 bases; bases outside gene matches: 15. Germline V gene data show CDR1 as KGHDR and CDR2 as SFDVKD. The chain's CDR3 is CASLTGTGSHETQYF. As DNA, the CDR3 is TGTGCCTCCTTAACCGGGACAGGGAGCCACGAGACCCAGTACTTC.

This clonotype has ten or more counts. The CDR3 region is CSAQEGEQFF. DNA for the CDR3: TGCAGCGCCCAAGAGGGTGAGCAGTTCTTC. V usage is TRBV29-1 and J usage is TRBJ2-1; D perhaps matches TRBD2 (5 bases). Trimming pared 7 bases from V and 9 bases from J, leaving 10 bases between. CDR3 size: 10 residues. Germline lookup yields CDR1 SQVTM and CDR2 ANQGSEA.

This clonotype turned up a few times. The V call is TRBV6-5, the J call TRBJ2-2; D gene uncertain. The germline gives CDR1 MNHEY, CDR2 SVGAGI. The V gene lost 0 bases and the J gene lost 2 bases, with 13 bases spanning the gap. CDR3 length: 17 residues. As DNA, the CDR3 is TGTGCCAGCAGTTACTCGCCGATACGTTCAAACACCGGGGAGCTGTTTTTT. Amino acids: CASSYSPIRSNTGELFF.

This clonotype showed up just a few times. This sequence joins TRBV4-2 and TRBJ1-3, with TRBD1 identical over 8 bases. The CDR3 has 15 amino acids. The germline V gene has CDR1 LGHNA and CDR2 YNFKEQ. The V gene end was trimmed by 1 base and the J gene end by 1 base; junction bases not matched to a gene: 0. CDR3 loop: CASSQGQGSGNTIYF. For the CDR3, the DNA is TGTGCCAGCAGCCAAGGACAGGGGTCTGGAAACACCATATATTTT.

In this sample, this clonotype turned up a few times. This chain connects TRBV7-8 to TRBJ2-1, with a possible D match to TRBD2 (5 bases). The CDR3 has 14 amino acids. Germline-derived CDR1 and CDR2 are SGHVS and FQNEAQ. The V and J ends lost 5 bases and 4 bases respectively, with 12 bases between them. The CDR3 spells CASSPAEVYNEQFF. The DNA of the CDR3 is TGTGCCAGCAGCCCCGCGGAGGTTTACAATGAGCAGTTCTTC. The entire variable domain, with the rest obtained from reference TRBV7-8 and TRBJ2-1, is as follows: GAGVSQSPRYKVAKRGQDVALRCDPISGHVSLFWYQQALGQGPEFLTYFQNEAQLDKSGLPSDRFFAERPEGSVSTLKIQRTQQEDSAVYLCASSPAEVYNEQFFGPGTRLTVL.

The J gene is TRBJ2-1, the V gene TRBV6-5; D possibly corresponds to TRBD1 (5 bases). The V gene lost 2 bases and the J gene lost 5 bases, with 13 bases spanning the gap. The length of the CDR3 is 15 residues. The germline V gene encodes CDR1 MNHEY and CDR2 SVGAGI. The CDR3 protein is CASSYAGWGNNEQFF. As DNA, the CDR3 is TGTGCCAGCAGTTACGCAGGGTGGGGCAACAATGAGCAGTTCTTC.

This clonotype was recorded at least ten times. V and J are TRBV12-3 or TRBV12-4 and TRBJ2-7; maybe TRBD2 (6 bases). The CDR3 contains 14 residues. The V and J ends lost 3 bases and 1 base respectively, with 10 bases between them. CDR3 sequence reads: CASSFGSPSYEQYF. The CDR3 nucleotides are TGTGCCAGCAGTTTCGGGAGTCCATCCTACGAGCAGTACTTC.

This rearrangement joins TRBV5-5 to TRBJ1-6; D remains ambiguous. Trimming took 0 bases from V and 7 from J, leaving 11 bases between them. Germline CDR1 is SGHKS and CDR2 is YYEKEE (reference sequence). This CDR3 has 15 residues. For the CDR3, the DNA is TGTGCCAGCAGCTTGGAATGGGATCCGAATTCACCCCTCCACTTT. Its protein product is CASSLEWDPNSPLHF.

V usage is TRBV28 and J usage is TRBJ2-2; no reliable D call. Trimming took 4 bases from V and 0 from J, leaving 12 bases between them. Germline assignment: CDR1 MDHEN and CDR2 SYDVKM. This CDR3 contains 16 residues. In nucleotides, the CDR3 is TGTGCCAGCAGTTCCCCCGGTGGATCGAACACCGGGGAGCTGTTTTTT. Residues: CASSSPGGSNTGELFF. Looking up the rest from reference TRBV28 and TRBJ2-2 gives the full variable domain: DVKVTQSSRYLVKRTGEKVFLECVQDMDHENMFWYRQDPGLGLRLIYFSYDVKMKEKGDIPEGYSVSREKKERFSLILESASTNQTSMYLCASSSPGGSNTGELFFGEGSRLTVL.

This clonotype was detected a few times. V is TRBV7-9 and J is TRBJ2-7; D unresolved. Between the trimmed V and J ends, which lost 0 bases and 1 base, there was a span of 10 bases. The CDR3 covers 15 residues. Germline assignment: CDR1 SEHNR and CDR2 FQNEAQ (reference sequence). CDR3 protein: CASSLAGSGSYEQYF. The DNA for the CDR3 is TGTGCCAGCAGCTTAGCCGGGTCTGGGTCCTACGAGCAGTACTTC. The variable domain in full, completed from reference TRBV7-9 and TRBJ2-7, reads DTGVSQNPRHKITKRGQNVTFRCDPISEHNRLYWYRQTLGQGPEFLTYFQNEAQLEKSRLLSDRFSAERPKGSFSTLEIQRTEQGDSAMYLCASSLAGSGSYEQYFGPGTRLTVT.

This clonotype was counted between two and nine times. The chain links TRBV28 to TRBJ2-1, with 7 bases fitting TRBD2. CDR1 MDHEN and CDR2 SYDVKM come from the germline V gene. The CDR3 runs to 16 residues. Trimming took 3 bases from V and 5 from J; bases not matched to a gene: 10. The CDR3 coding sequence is TGTGCCAGCAGTTTTATTTTGTCGGGGGGACACAATGAGCAGTTCTTC. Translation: CASSFILSGGHNEQFF. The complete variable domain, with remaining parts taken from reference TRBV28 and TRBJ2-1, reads DVKVTQSSRYLVKRTGEKVFLECVQDMDHENMFWYRQDPGLGLRLIYFSYDVKMKEKGDIPEGYSVSREKKERFSLILESASTNQTSMYLCASSFILSGGHNEQFFGPGTRLTVL.

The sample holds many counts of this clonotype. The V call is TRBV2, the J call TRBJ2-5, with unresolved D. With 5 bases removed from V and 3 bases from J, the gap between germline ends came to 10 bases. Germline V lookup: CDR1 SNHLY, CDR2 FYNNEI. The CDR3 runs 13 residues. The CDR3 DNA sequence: TGTGCCAGCAGTCCCCCGGTCGAAGAGACCCAGTACTTC. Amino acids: CASSPPVEETQYF.

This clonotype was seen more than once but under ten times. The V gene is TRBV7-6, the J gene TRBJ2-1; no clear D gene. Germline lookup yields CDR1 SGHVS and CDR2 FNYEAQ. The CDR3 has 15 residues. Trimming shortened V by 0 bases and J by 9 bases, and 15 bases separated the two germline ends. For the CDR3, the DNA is TGTGCCAGCAGCTTAGCGGATTTTGTAGGCGGTGAGCAGTTCTTC. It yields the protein CASSLADFVGGEQFF.

As DNA, the CDR3 is TGTGCCAGTAGTATAGTTTTGGGTCCTAAGGGCTACGAGCAGTACTTC. It yields the protein CASSIVLGPKGYEQYF. This chain connects TRBV19 to TRBJ2-7; the D is unclear. The germline V and J ends were trimmed by 1 base and 3 bases, with 16 bases remaining between them. Germline V gene lookup returns CDR1 LNHDA and CDR2 SQIVND (reference sequence). This CDR3 comprises 16 residues.

The CDR3 DNA follows: TGTGCCACCAGCAGGGGACAGGGGACCCCCTCCTACAATGAGCAGTTCTTC. Its protein product is CATSRGQGTPSYNEQFF. The genes are TRBV15 and TRBJ2-1, with TRBD1 matching over 10 bases. J lost 0 bases, V lost 3 bases, and 5 bases had no gene match. This CDR3 spans 17 amino acids. Germline-derived CDR1 and CDR2 are LNHNV and YYDKDF (reference sequence).